Given below is one T cell receptor beta chain in context. Its specificity is unknown. The germline V gene has CDR1 SGHRS and CDR2 YFSETQ. This CDR3 region has 15 residues. V shed 4 bases, J shed 4 bases, and the junction held 5 bases outside the gene matches. The record originates from a study of memory CD4+ T cells and cytomegalovirus serostatus. The study, taken as a whole, reports: The CMV-associated TCR signature appears largely within the CD4+ memory repertoire. About 40% of the roughly 150 known CMV-associated TCRbeta sequences appeared in CD4+ memory.

Sequenced by immunoSEQ multiplex PCR; TCRdb stores in-frame clones only, minus some. The data contain 55,000 to 65,000 clones, more than 70% of them seen just once; the ten biggest clones take up 0.5%. Single viable CD3+CD4+CD8-CD45RO+ cells were sorted as the memory CD4+ T cells. Donors' CMV status reflects serum IgG against pp150, pp28, p38, p52. CD4+ T cells were isolated by positive magnetic selection. The chain couples TRBV5-1 to TRBJ1-1; TRBD1 matches 12 bases. Sequenced sample: memory CD4+ T cells from blood. The source of this sequence is an adult in good health and CMV-seronegative. Some clones in this sample may be carry-over from other donors' samples. As DNA, the CDR3 is TGCGCCAGCAGCCCCGGGACAGGGGGCCGCACTGAAGCTTTCTTT. As protein: CASSPGTGGRTEAFF.